Reported below is one TCR beta chain. The repertoire was sequenced with immunoSEQ multiplex PCR; TCRdb's copy has only in-frame clones and lacks some. The sample shows 350,000 or so clones, 83% of them seen only once. This sample is part of a study of blood T cell repertoires in COVID-19. Study details: Sample material is recorded as cDNA or gDNA derived from T cells, B-cell-depleted T cells, or PBMCs.

The sequencing input was peripheral blood. The source of this sequence is a man under 40 with active or convalescent COVID-19.

The CDR3 spells CASSQDRQNYGYTF. The CDR3 DNA sequence: TGCGCCAGCAGCCAAGATCGACAGAACTATGGCTACACCTTC. This chain uses TRBV4-3 with TRBJ1-2; D is possibly TRBD1 (5 bases). V lost 0 bases and J lost 2, with 7 bases in between. The CDR3 is 14 residues long. The germline CDR1 and CDR2 sequences are LGHNA and YSLEER.